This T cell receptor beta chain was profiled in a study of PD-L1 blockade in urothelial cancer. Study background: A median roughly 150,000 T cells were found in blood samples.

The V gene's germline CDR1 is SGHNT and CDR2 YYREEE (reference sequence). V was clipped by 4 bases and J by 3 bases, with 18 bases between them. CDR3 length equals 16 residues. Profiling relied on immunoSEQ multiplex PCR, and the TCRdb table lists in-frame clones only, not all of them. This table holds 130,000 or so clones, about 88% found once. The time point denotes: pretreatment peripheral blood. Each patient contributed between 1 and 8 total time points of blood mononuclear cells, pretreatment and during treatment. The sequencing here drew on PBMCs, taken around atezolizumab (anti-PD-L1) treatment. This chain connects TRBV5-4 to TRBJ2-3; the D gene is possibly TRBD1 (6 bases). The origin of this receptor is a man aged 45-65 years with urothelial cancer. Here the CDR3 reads CASSRNTGTLTDTQYF. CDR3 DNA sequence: TGTGCCAGCAGCAGAAACACCGGGACACTGACAGATACGCAGTATTTT.